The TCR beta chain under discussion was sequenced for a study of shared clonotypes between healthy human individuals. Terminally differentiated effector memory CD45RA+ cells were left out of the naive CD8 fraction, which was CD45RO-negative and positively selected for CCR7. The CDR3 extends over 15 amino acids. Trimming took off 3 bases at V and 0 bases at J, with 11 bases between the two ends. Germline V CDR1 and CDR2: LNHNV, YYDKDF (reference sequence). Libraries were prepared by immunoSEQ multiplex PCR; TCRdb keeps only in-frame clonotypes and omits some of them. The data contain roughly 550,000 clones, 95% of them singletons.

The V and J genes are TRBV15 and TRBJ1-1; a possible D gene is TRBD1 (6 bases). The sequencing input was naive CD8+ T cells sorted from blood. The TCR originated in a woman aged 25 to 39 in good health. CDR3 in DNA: TGTGCCACCAGCAGCCAGACAGGTCTGAACACTGAAGCTTTCTTT. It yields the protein CATSSQTGLNTEAFF.